These 18 T cell receptor beta chains share one sample of origin, sequenced in a study of T cells in Graves' hyperthyroidism and ophthalmopathy. Amplification yielded TCR beta CDR3 regions, with RNA transcripts as the source. The HTBI primer set drove a first-round RT-PCR of the TCR CDR3. TCRdb re-called the multiplex PCR reads through MiXCR, storing one row per CDR3 protein. The table has a few hundred thousand distinct CDR3 sequences, 20% to 30% seen once. Sequencing used blood. Receptors were obtained from a man in his fifties or sixties with Graves' hyperthyroidism.

This clonotype was seen many times. The rearrangement links TRBV2 to TRBJ1-1, with TRBD1 matching over 11 bases. With V trimmed by 5 bases and J by 4 bases, 6 bases remained unmatched. Looked up from germline, CDR1 is SNHLY and CDR2 is FYNNEI. This CDR3 contains 15 residues. The CDR3 loop reads CASSWDRGYVTEAFF. Here the CDR3 DNA reads TGTGCCAGCAGTTGGGACAGGGGGTATGTCACTGAAGCTTTCTTT.

As to this clonotype: A much bigger clone sits one base away, suggesting this may be a read error. The gene calls are TRBV3-1 and TRBJ2-7; 9 bases map to TRBD1. The CDR3 totals 15 residues. Germline CDR1 LGHDT, CDR2 YNNKEL (reference sequence). DNA for the CDR3: TGTGCCAGCAGCCAAGGGACAGGGGCCTCCTACGAGCAGCACTTC. Residues: CASSQGTGASYEQHF.

This clonotype was seen more than once but under ten times. The chain links TRBV20-1 to TRBJ2-7; D uncertain. CDR1 and CDR2 from the germline V gene are DFQATT and SNEGSKA (reference sequence). Between the trimmed V and J ends, which lost 5 bases and 2 bases, there was a span of 16 bases. The CDR3 extends over 14 amino acids. CDR3 in amino acids: CSAADSPFTYEQYF. Written as DNA, the CDR3 is TGCAGTGCTGCCGACTCACCCTTCACCTACGAGCAGTACTTC.

This clonotype has only a few counts. The J gene is TRBJ2-2, the V gene TRBV28; D perhaps matches TRBD2 (6 bases). CDR3 length equals 16 residues. V dropped 6 bases and J dropped 6 bases, with 20 bases sitting between them. Germline-derived CDR1 and CDR2 are MDHEN and SYDVKM. The CDR3 bases are TGTGCCAGCAGCCACATGGCCGGAGGGGCGGCCGGGGAGCTGTTTTTT. It encodes CASSHMAGGAAGELFF.

This clonotype was observed many times. The rearrangement joins TRBV2 to TRBJ2-3; D gene uncertain. Trimming cost V 8 bases and J 4 bases, with 16 bases left between them. The CDR3 sequence is 14 residues long. Germline CDR1 is SNHLY and CDR2 is FYNNEI. CDR3 residues: CASQPEVGPDTQYF. CDR3 nucleotides: TGTGCCAGCCAGCCAGAGGTGGGCCCAGATACGCAGTATTTT. The full variable domain, with the rest looked up from reference TRBV2 and TRBJ2-3, is EPEVTQTPSHQVTQMGQEVILRCVPISNHLYFYWYRQILGQKVEFLVSFYNNEISEKSEIFDDQFSVERPDGSNFTLKIRSTKLEDSAMYFCASQPEVGPDTQYFGPGTRLTVL.

This clonotype was recorded a few times. The chain combines TRBV29-1 with TRBJ1-5; D not certain. CDR3 length: 13 amino acids. Trimming shortened V by 7 bases and J by 4 bases, and 14 bases separated the two germline ends. Germline CDR1 is SQVTM and CDR2 is ANQGSEA. The CDR3 DNA is TGCAGCGCCGAGGGCCCTAATAATCAGCCCCAGCATTTT. As protein: CSAEGPNNQPQHF.

The chain links TRBV30 to TRBJ2-1; perhaps TRBD2 as D (6 bases). V was pared by 1 base and J by 8 bases, with 15 bases between. The CDR3 has 14 amino acids. The germline CDR1 and CDR2 sequences are GTSNPN and SVGIG (reference sequence). CDR3 residues: CAWSADPAGHEQFF. CDR3 DNA sequence: TGTGCCTGGAGTGCAGACCCAGCGGGCCATGAGCAGTTCTTC.

This rearrangement joins TRBV5-1 to TRBJ2-7; 8 bases align to TRBD1. The CDR3 sequence is 16 residues long. J was trimmed by 0 bases and V by 3 bases; bases with no gene match: 8. CDR1 SGHRS and CDR2 YFSETQ come from the germline V gene. Here the CDR3 reads CASSSRTGLSSYEQYF. CDR3 sequence (DNA): TGCGCCAGCAGCTCTCGGACAGGGCTAAGCTCCTACGAGCAGTACTTC. Supplemented by reference TRBV5-1 and TRBJ2-7, the full variable domain reads KAGVTQTPRYLIKTRGQQVTLSCSPISGHRSVSWYQQTPGQGLQFLFEYFSETQRNKGNFPGRFSGRQFSNSRSEMNVSTLELGDSALYLCASSSRTGLSSYEQYFGPGTRLTVT.

The CDR3 region has the DNA TGTGCCTGGAGTGACGGTGGACAGGGTGGTGAAAAACTGTTTTTT. It encodes CAWSDGGQGGEKLFF. The chain combines TRBV30 with TRBJ1-4, with 8 bases lining up with TRBD1. This CDR3 comprises 15 residues. Germline lookup yields CDR1 GTSNPN and CDR2 SVGIG (reference sequence). The trim removed 1 base at V and 7 bases at J, leaving 8 bases unmatched.

This clonotype was observed many times. J is TRBJ2-5 and V is TRBV6-1, with D possibly being TRBD1 (5 bases). Trimming left V 5 bases short and J 2 bases short, with 12 bases between. Germline V lookup: CDR1 MNHNS, CDR2 SASEGT. The length of the CDR3 is 14 residues. CDR3 sequence reads: CASSSGQIQETQYF. As DNA, the CDR3 is TGTGCCAGCAGTTCTGGACAAATACAAGAGACCCAGTACTTC.

This sequence joins TRBV19 and TRBJ1-4; D not certain. V dropped 5 bases and J dropped 8 bases, with 21 bases sitting between them. The CDR3 runs 16 residues. Germline assignment: CDR1 LNHDA and CDR2 SQIVND (reference sequence). CDR3 nucleotide sequence: TGTGCCAGTAGTGCCCCGGCCGGGGTCAAACGGGAAAAACTGTTTTTT. Its translation is CASSAPAGVKREKLFF. The complete variable domain, with remaining parts taken from reference TRBV19 and TRBJ1-4, reads DGGITQSPKYLFRKEGQNVTLSCEQNLNHDAMYWYRQDPGQGLRLIYYSQIVNDFQKGDIAEGYSVSREKKESFPLTVTSAQKNPTAFYLCASSAPAGVKREKLFFGSGTQLSVL.

This clonotype appeared a few times. This chain uses TRBV6-2 or TRBV6-3 with TRBJ2-3, with a weak D call TRBD2 (6 bases). The V end was cut by 2 bases, the J end by 3 bases, with 12 bases between. The CDR3 has 15 residues. Per the germline V gene, CDR1 is MNHEY and CDR2 is SVGEGT. The CDR3 DNA follows: TGTGCCAGCAGTTACCGGGACTTGCGTACAGATACGCAGTATTTT. Protein: CASSYRDLRTDTQYF.

The sample holds a few counts of this clonotype. This chain uses TRBV28 with TRBJ1-3; D uncertain. V shed 6 bases and J shed 12 bases, with 15 bases lying between them. CDR1 and CDR2 (germline): MDHEN, SYDVKM. There are 12 residues in the CDR3. CDR3 protein: CASSLTAGDIYF. The DNA of the CDR3 is TGTGCCAGCAGCTTAACGGCAGGTGACATATATTTT. The full variable domain, rest sourced from reference TRBV28 and TRBJ1-3, is DVKVTQSSRYLVKRTGEKVFLECVQDMDHENMFWYRQDPGLGLRLIYFSYDVKMKEKGDIPEGYSVSREKKERFSLILESASTNQTSMYLCASSLTAGDIYFGEGSWLTVV.

This clonotype has a handful of counts. The chain links TRBV11-2 to TRBJ2-5; D is possibly TRBD2 (6 bases). This CDR3 has 15 amino acids. V was clipped by 6 bases and J by 5 bases, with 19 bases between them. Per the germline V gene, CDR1 is SGHAT and CDR2 is FQNNGV. CDR3: CASRLVGGGEETQYF. The CDR3 region has the DNA TGTGCCAGCAGACTAGTGGGGGGAGGTGAGGAGACCCAGTACTTC.

The rearrangement joins TRBV29-1 to TRBJ2-1; D could derive from TRBD1 or TRBD2 (5 bases each). V was pared by 6 bases and J by 2 bases, with 14 bases between. The CDR3 covers 14 residues. Germline V CDR1 and CDR2: SQVTM, ANQGSEA. CDR3 DNA: TGCAGCGTACCCGGGACCCCAACCTACAATGAGCAGTTCTTC. It specifies CSVPGTPTYNEQFF.

The rearrangement joins TRBV11-3 to TRBJ2-2; D gene unclear. From germline, CDR1 is SGHNT and CDR2 YENEEA. Trimming stripped 11 bases from V and 3 bases from J, with 16 bases between. The CDR3 has 14 amino acids. The CDR3 reads CAEASPFDTGELFF. CDR3 DNA sequence: TGTGCCGAAGCGTCGCCCTTCGACACCGGGGAGCTGTTTTTT.

The rearrangement links TRBV6-1 to TRBJ2-3, with D uncertain. Germline CDR1 is MNHNS and CDR2 is SASEGT. With 4 bases removed from V and 1 base from J, the gap between germline ends came to 12 bases. The CDR3 covers 15 residues. The CDR3 loop reads CASSVWQDRTDTQYF. CDR3 bases: TGTGCCAGCAGTGTATGGCAGGACCGCACAGATACGCAGTATTTT.

A word on this clonotype: A read error may explain this, as a much larger clone is one base away. The chain employs TRBV6-1 and TRBJ2-7; 8 bases are a match to TRBD1. CDR1 and CDR2 from the germline V gene are MNHNS and SASEGT. This CDR3 is built from 14 residues. V dropped 8 bases and J dropped 1; count of bases not matched to a gene: 7. CDR3 nucleotide sequence: TGTGCCAGCGGTGCTCGGGACAGGTCCTACGAGCAGTACTTC. This gives the protein CASGARDRSYEQYF.